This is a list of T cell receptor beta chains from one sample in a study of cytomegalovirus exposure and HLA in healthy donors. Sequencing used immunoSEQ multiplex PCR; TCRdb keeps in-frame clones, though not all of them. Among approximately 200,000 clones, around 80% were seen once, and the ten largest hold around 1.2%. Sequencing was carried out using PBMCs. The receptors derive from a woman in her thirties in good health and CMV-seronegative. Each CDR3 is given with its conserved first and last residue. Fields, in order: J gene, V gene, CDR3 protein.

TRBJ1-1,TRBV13,CASSRPTSGEAFF
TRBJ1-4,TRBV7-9,CASSEGQGNEKLFF
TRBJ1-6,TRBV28,CASSLLDGTGGGYSPLHF
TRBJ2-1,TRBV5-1,CASSLEGVSSYNEQFF
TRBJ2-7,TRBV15,CATSRGGQGAYEQYF
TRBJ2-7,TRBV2,CASRGTGYSWSRYEQYF
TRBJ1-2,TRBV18,CASSRQTSLRGNYGYTF
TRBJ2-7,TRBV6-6,CASSLLNEQYF
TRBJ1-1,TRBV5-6,CASSSLGQSREAFF
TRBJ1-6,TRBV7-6,CASSLSFGGLNSPLHF
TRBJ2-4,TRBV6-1,CASSPRTGWDIQYF
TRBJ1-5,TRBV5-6,CASSFGTGKIQPQHF
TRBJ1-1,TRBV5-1,CASSLRTGLNTEAFF
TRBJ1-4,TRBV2,CASGGQLNEKLFF
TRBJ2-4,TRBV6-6,CASSASDRAYIQYF
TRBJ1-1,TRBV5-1,CASKRLDLNTEAFF
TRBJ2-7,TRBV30,CAWSGGLRRGGEQYF
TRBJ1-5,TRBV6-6,CASSYSGGRRLQHF
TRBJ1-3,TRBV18,CASSAVESSGNTIYF
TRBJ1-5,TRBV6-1,CASSLGTAINQPQHF
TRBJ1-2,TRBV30,CAWSGSRGKGGYGYTF
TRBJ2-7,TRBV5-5,CASSGLAGYYEQYF
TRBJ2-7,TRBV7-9,CASSLGVLRETLYEQYF
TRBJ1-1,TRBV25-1,CASSTTGGSRGAFF
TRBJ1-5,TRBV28,CASTGQYNQPQHF
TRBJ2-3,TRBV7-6,CASSLEASGRAGDTQYF
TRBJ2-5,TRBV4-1,CASSPGQGNQETQYF
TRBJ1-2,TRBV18,CASSPRGDSMYGYTF
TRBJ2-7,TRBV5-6,CASSLPGSTYEQYF
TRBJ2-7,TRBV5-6,CASSLFGDMGEQYF
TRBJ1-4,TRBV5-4,CASSSGGFNEKLFF
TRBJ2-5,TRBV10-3,CAISESPSQETQYF
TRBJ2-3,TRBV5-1,CASRGLAGGGTDTQYF
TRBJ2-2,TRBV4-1,CASSHGGAGELFF
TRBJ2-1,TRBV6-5,CASSRDRSYNEQFF
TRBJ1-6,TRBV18,CASSPGRTDNSPLHF
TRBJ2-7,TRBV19,CASSLLYSGTGAFYEQYF
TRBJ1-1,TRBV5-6,CASSPGQGSTEAFF
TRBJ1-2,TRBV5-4,CASSPGTGGGYGYTF
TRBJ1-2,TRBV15,CATSRDIRGGYTF
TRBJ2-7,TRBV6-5,CASSSVYEQYF
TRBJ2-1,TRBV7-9,CASSLEPEDSNEQFF
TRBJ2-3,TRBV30,CAWSVPVGYRGSTDTQYF
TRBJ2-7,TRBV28,CASSKAGGARGQYF
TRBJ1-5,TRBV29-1,CSVGHRGNQPQHF
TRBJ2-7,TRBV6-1,CASSESGTGFYEQYF
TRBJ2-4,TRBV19,CASSIVLAKNIQYF
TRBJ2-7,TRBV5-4,CASRWGTGEQYF
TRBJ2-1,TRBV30,CAWSVRPSGNEQFF
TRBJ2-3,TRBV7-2,CASRAGLANTDTQYF
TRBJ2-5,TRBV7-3,CASSPGTAEETQYF
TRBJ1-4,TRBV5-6,CASSLVMGADEKLFF
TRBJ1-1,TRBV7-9,CASSLVVGGVAAEAFF